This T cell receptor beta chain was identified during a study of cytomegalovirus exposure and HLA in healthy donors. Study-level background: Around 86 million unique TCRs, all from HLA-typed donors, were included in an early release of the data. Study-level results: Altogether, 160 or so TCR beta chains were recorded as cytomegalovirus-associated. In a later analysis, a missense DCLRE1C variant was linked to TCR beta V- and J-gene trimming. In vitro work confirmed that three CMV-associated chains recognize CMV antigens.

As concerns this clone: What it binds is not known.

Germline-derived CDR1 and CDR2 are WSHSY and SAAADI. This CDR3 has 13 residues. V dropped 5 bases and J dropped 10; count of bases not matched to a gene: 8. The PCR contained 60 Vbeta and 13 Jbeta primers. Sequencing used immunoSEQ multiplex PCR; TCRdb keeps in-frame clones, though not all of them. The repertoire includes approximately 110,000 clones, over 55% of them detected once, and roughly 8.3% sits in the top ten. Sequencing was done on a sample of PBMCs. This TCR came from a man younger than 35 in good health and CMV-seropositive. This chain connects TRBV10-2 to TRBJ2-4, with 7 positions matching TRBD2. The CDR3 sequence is CASSPERGWIQYF. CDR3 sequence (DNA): TGCGCCAGCAGTCCTGAGCGGGGCTGGATTCAGTACTTC.